Included here is one T cell receptor beta chain sequence, with context. Its antigen is not known. These data come from a study of post-analysis software for immune sequencing data. Study details: In terms of disease course, relapsing-remitting, secondary progressive and progressive-relapsing multiple sclerosis were included.

Prepared libraries of TCR beta cDNA carried unique molecular identifiers. TCRdb itself ran the PCR reads through MiXCR, one entry per CDR3 protein. The sample lists some 260,000 distinct CDR3 sequences, just over 35% occurring once. Overall study findings and caveats: Same-batch preparations were strongly co-clustered by F measure. Multiple sclerosis patients showed significantly lower normalized Chao1 diversity than controls did.

Material: blood. The clonotype originates from a girl between 5 and 17 years old with multiple sclerosis.

CDR3 protein: CSASDVVVRRTQYF. DNA for the CDR3: TGCAGTGCTAGCGATGTGGTGGTCAGGAGGACCCAGTACTTC. V is TRBV20-1 and J is TRBJ2-4; D unclear. The last part of the DNA fits TRBJ2-5 better; the J call may be wrong. The CDR3 runs 14 residues. Looked up from germline, CDR1 is DFQATT and CDR2 is SNEGSKA (reference sequence).